The present T cell receptor (beta chain) was sequenced within a study of CD4 and CD8 cells across lung adenocarcinoma regions. The CDR3 totals 16 residues. Germline values: CDR1 MNHEY, CDR2 SMNVEV (reference sequence). Each CDR3 protein gets one entry after TCRdb re-called the PCR reads with MiXCR. The data contain approximately 25,000 distinct CDR3 sequences, 50% to 55% of them singletons. To note about this clonotype: A junction boundary mismatches the germline segment, possibly from a read error.

The clonotype was recovered from a male donor with lung adenocarcinoma. The CD4 and CD8 labels of this study may be unreliable. This sequence joins TRBV27 and TRBJ2-5, with a tentative D call TRBD2 (7 bases). The sample was CD8+ T cells from the center of a lung tumor. The CDR3 DNA is TGTGCCAGACCGGGGCGCGGGGGCCGGGACCAAGAGATCCAGTACTTC. It is translated as CARPGRGGRDQEIQYF.